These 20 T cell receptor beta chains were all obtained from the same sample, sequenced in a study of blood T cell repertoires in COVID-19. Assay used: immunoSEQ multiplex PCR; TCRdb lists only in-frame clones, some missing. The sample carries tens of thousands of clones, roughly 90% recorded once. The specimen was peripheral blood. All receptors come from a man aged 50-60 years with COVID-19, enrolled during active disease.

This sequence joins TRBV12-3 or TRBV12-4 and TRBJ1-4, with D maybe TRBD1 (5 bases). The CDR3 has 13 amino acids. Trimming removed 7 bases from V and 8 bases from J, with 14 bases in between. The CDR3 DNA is TGTGCCAGCACCCTCAAGGGGAACGAAAAACTGTTTTTT. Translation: CASTLKGNEKLFF.

The CDR3 DNA reads as TGTGCCAGCACCCCTCTTGTGGACAGGGTGAATGAAAAACTGTTTTTT. Protein sequence: CASTPLVDRVNEKLFF. The chain employs TRBV7-8 and TRBJ1-4; 8 nucleotides agree with TRBD1. Unmatched junction bases numbered 12, after V lost 7 bases and J lost 5 bases. The CDR3 is 16 residues long. Germline V gene data show CDR1 as SGHVS and CDR2 as FQNEAQ.

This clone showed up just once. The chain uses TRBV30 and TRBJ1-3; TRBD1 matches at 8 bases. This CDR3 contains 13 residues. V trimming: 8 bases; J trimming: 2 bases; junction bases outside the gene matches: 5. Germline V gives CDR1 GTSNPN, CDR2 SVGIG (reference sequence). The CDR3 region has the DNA TGTGCCGGCTGGACAGGGCCTGGAAACACCATATATTTT. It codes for CAGWTGPGNTIYF.

The CDR3 bases are TGTGCCAGCAGCTTAGTGGGGGGAAGAGAGACCCAGTACTTC. Encoded protein: CASSLVGGRETQYF. The chain uses TRBV7-2 and TRBJ2-5; maybe TRBD2 (6 bases). This CDR3 region has 14 residues. The ends were cut back, 1 base at V and 4 bases at J, with 10 bases in the middle. Germline lookup yields CDR1 SGHTA and CDR2 FQGNSA. Full variable domain (rest looked up from reference TRBV7-2 and TRBJ2-5): GAGVSQSPSNKVTEKGKDVELRCDPISGHTALYWYRQSLGQGLEFLIYFQGNSAPDKSGLPSDRFSAERTGGSVSTLTIQRTQQEDSAVYLCASSLVGGRETQYFGPGTRLLVL.

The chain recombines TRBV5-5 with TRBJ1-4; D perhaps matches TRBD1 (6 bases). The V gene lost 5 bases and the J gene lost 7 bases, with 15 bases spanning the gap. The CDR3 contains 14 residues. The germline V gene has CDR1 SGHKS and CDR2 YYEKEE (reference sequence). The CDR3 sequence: CASSGTNRGEKLFF. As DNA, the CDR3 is TGTGCCAGCAGTGGGACAAATAGGGGTGAAAAACTGTTTTTT.

The CDR3, as DNA: TGTGCCAGCAGCCAAGTCCGGCAGGTTGGCTACGGCTACACCTTC. Amino acids: CASSQVRQVGYGYTF. This chain links TRBV3-1 (or the pseudogene TRBV3-2) with TRBJ1-2; D is uncertain. Germline V gives CDR1 LGHDT, CDR2 YNNKEL (reference sequence). The ends were cut back, 1 base at V and 8 bases at J, with 17 bases in the middle. CDR3 size: 15 residues.

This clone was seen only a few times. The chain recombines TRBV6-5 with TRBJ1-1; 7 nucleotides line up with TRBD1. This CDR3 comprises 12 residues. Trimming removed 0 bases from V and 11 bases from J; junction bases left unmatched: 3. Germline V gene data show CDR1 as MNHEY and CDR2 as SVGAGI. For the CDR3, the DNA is TGTGCCAGCAGTTACTCGGGACAGAGGGCTTTCTTT. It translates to CASSYSGQRAFF.

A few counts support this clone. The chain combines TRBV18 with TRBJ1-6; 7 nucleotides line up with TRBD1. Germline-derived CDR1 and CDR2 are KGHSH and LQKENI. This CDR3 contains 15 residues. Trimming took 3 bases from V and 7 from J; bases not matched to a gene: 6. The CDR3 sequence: CASSPQQGINSPLHF. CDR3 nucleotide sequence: TGTGCCAGCTCACCCCAACAGGGGATCAATTCACCCCTCCACTTT.

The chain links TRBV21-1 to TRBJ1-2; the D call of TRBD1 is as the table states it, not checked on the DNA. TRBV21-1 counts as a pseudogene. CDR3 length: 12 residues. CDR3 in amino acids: CASSKAPNGYTF. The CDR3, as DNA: TGTGCCAGCAGCAAAGCCCCAAATGGCTACACCTTC.

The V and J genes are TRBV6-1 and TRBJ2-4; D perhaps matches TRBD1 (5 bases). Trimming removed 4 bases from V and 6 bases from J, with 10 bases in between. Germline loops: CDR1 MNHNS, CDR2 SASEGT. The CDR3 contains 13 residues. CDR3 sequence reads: CASSGATGNIQYF. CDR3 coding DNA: TGTGCCAGCAGTGGGGCTACAGGAAACATTCAGTACTTC.

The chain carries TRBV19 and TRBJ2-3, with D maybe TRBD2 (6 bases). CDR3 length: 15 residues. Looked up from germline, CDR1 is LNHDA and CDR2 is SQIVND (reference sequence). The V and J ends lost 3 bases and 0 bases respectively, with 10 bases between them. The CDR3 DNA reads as TGTGCCAGTAGTATCGTTAGCGGCAGCACAGATACGCAGTATTTT. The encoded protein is CASSIVSGSTDTQYF. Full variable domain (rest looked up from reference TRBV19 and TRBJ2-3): DGGITQSPKYLFRKEGQNVTLSCEQNLNHDAMYWYRQDPGQGLRLIYYSQIVNDFQKGDIAEGYSVSREKKESFPLTVTSAQKNPTAFYLCASSIVSGSTDTQYFGPGTRLTVL.

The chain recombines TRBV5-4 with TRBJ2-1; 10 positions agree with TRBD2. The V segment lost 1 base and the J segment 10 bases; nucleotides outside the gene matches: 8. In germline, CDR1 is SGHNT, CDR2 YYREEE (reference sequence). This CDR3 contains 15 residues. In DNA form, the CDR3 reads TGTGCCAGCAGCTTGTCCAGCGGGGGGGCCCGAGAGCAGTTCTTC. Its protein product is CASSLSSGGAREQFF.

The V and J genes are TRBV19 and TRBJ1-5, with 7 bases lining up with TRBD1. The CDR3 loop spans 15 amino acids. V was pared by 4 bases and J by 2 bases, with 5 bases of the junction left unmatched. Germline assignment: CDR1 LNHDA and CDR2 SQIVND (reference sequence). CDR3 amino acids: CASSTGDRGNQPQHF. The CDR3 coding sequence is TGTGCCAGTAGTACAGGAGACAGGGGCAATCAGCCCCAGCATTTT.

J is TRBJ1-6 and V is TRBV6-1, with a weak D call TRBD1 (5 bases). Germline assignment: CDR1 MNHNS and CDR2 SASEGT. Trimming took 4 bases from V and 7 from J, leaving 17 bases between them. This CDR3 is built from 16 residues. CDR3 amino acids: CASSVGAVPYNSPLHF. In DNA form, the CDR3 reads TGTGCCAGCAGTGTAGGGGCAGTTCCATACAATTCACCCCTCCACTTT.

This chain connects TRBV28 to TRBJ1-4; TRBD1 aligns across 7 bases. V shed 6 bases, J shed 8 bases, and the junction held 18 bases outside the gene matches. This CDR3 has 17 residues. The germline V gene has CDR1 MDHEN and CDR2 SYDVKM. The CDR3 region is CASRWIHGQGGEEKLFF. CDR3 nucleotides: TGTGCCAGCAGATGGATCCATGGGCAGGGGGGTGAGGAAAAACTGTTTTTT. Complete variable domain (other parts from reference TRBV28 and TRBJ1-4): DVKVTQSSRYLVKRTGEKVFLECVQDMDHENMFWYRQDPGLGLRLIYFSYDVKMKEKGDIPEGYSVSREKKERFSLILESASTNQTSMYLCASRWIHGQGGEEKLFFGSGTQLSVL.

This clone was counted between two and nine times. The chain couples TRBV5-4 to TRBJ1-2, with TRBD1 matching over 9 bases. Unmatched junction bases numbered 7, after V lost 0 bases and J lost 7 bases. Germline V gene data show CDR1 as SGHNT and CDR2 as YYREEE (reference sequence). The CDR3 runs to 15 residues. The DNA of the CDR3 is TGTGCCAGCAGCTTGGTGGGACAGGGCAAGGGTGGCTACACCTTC. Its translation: CASSLVGQGKGGYTF.

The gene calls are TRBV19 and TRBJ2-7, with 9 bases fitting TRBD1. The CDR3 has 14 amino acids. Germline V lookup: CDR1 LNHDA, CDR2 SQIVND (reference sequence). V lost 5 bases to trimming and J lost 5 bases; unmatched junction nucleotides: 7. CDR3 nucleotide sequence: TGTGCCAGTAGTCAAGGGACAGGGACCAACGAGCAGTACTTC. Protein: CASSQGTGTNEQYF. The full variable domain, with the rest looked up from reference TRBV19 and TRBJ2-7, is DGGITQSPKYLFRKEGQNVTLSCEQNLNHDAMYWYRQDPGQGLRLIYYSQIVNDFQKGDIAEGYSVSREKKESFPLTVTSAQKNPTAFYLCASSQGTGTNEQYFGPGTRLTVT.

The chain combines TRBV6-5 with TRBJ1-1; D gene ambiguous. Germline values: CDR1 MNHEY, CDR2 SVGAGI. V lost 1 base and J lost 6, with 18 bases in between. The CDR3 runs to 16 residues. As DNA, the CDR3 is TGTGCCAGCAGTTACTATAGCCCGGCCATTCCCGCTGAAGCTTTCTTT. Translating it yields CASSYYSPAIPAEAFF.

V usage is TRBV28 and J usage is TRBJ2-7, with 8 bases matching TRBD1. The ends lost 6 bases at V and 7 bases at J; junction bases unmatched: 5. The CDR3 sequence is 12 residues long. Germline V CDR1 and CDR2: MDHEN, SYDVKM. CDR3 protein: CASRDRGGEQYF. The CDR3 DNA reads TGTGCCAGCAGAGACAGGGGTGGGGAGCAGTACTTC.

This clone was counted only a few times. CDR3: CASTSQGVHQPQHF. The CDR3 nucleotides read TGTGCCAGTACCTCACAGGGAGTTCATCAGCCCCAGCATTTT. The chain uses TRBV19 and TRBJ1-5; D may be TRBD1 (6 bases). Germline CDR1 and CDR2: LNHDA and SQIVND (reference sequence). This CDR3 is 14 amino acids long. Trimming removed 7 bases at V and 5 bases at J, with 15 bases between.